A selection of T cell receptor beta chains follows, all from one sample in a study of blood T cell repertoires in COVID-19. The table came from immunoSEQ multiplex PCR; TCRdb's copy has only in-frame clones and leaves some out. The sample lists 170,000 or so clones; roughly 80% were seen once. Material: peripheral blood. The receptors derive from a man aged 18-30 years with active or convalescent COVID-19. Each CDR3 is given with its conserved first and last residue. The order of the fields is clone size, D gene, J gene, V gene, CDR3 DNA, CDR3 protein. A D gene is named only where the DNA matches it firmly. Not all rows give a size; the values are once, few, many and, for expanded clones, a class.

>-|TRBD2|TRBJ2-1|TRBV5-1
TGCGCCAGCAGCTTGGGTCTAGCGGGAGCATACAATGAGCAGTTCTTC
CASSLGLAGAYNEQFF
>-|-|TRBJ2-1|TRBV7-2
TGTGCCAGCAGCGGACTGCGGGCCCTTTTCAGGGAGCAGTTCTTC
CASSGLRALFREQFF
>once|-|TRBJ2-5|TRBV20-1
TGCAGTGCTAGTTGGGAGGGGGGTTTTCAAGAGACCCAGTACTTC
CSASWEGGFQETQYF
>-|-|TRBJ2-2|TRBV19
TGTGCCAGTAGTCCCCCCGGGGGAAACACCGGGGAGCTGTTTTTT
CASSPPGGNTGELFF
>once|-|TRBJ2-1|TRBV19
TGTGCCAGTAGTACTCTCTTATTTCCCTACAATGAGCAGTTCTTC
CASSTLLFPYNEQFF
>-|-|TRBJ1-3|TRBV5-1
TGCGCCAGCAGGATGGACACACACCCAGGGAACACCATATATTTT
CASRMDTHPGNTIYF
>-|TRBD1|TRBJ1-1|TRBV18
TGTGCCAGCTCACCACTCGGCACAGGGGGCGCGGGTGGCACTGAAGCTTTCTTT
CASSPLGTGGAGGTEAFF
>-|-|TRBJ1-4|TRBV19
TGTGCCAGTAGGGGAGGGGTGGCAGGGAATGAAAAACTGTTTTTT
CASRGGVAGNEKLFF
>-|-|TRBJ1-1|TRBV15
TGTGCCACCAGCAGAGGATGGGGCGCGAACACTGAAGCTTTCTTT
CATSRGWGANTEAFF
>-|-|TRBJ2-2|TRBV11-2
TGTGCCAGCAGCTTAGTGGGGGGTACGAACACCGGGGAGCTGTTTTTT
CASSLVGGTNTGELFF
>few|TRBD1|TRBJ1-1|TRBV5-1
TGCGCCAGCAGCTTACAGGGGGCAAGGGCTGAAGCTTTCTTT
CASSLQGARAEAFF
>-|TRBD1|TRBJ1-5|TRBV4-2
TGTGCCAGCAGCTTGGGACAGACCAATCAGCCCCAGCATTTT
CASSLGQTNQPQHF
>-|-|TRBJ2-1|TRBV12-3/TRBV12-4
TGTGCCAGCAGTTTTGACAACTACAATGAGCAGTTCTTC
CASSFDNYNEQFF
>-|TRBD2|TRBJ2-1|TRBV3-1/TRBV3-2
TGTGCCAGCAGCCAAGATCTAAGCGGGGGGAGGGAGCAGTTCTTC
CASSQDLSGGREQFF
>-|-|TRBJ2-7|TRBV28
TGTGCCAGCTCCGAGACTAGGTCGAACTTTCGGGAGCAGTACTTC
CASSETRSNFREQYF
>few|-|TRBJ1-4|TRBV6-4
TGTGCCAGCAGTGCGCGAAAACTGTTTTTT
CASSARKLFF
>once|-|TRBJ2-3|TRBV10-3
TGTGCCATCAGTGAGTCAAGCCCAGATACGCAGTATTTT
CAISESSPDTQYF
>-|TRBD2|TRBJ2-7|TRBV7-2
TGTGCCAGCAGCTATTCCGGGACTAGCAACTACGAGCAGTACTTC
CASSYSGTSNYEQYF
>-|TRBD2|TRBJ2-7|TRBV4-3
TGCGCCAGCAGCTCACGGCGGACTAGCGGGAGAGTCGAGCAGTACTTC
CASSSRRTSGRVEQYF
>-|TRBD1|TRBJ1-6|TRBV2
TGTGCCAGCAGACCCCAGGGGGCGCCCTCCCTGATCCACTTT
CASRPQGAPSLIHF
>-|TRBD1|TRBJ1-2|TRBV6-5
TGTGCCAGCAGACGACAGGGGCTAGGATATGGCTACACCTTC
CASRRQGLGYGYTF
>once|-|TRBJ1-5|TRBV5-8
TGTGCCAGCAGCTGGCTTCGGGGGGCTAGCAATCAGCCCCAGCATTTT
CASSWLRGASNQPQHF
>-|TRBD2|TRBJ2-7|TRBV29-1
TGCAGCGTTGAAGGTCCCGGGACTAGCGACTACGAGCAGTACTTC
CSVEGPGTSDYEQYF
>-|TRBD1|TRBJ2-7|TRBV28
TGTGCCAGCAGACCGACAGGGGCTACCTACGAGCAGTACTTC
CASRPTGATYEQYF
>-|-|TRBJ1-2|TRBV18
TGTGCCAGCTCACCACAAGCCCGGGATGGCTACACCTTC
CASSPQARDGYTF
>-|-|TRBJ1-2|TRBV20-1
TGCAGTGCTAACAGAGGGCGGCCGGGCACCTTC
CSANRGRPGTF
>-|-|TRBJ1-2|TRBV6-6
TGTGCCAGCGGCGGAAAAGGAGGTCTTGTTTCCGGGGGCTACACCTTC
CASGGKGGLVSGGYTF
>-|TRBD1|TRBJ2-7|TRBV9
TGTGCCAGCAGCGTAGGGACAGGGGGTTCCTACGAGCAGTACTTC
CASSVGTGGSYEQYF